Each of the 5 T cell receptor beta chains below was sequenced from the same sample in a study of early T cells in non-severe SARS-CoV-2 infection. A single record per CDR3 protein comes from TCRdb applying MiXCR to the 5' RACE reads. The table includes roughly 70,000 distinct CDR3 sequences, 20% to 25% detected once. Sample: whole blood, taken at baseline. These receptors were taken from an adult who was a healthcare worker with PCR-confirmed SARS-CoV-2 infection or an uninfected control (not recorded which).

This clonotype appeared many times. The chain employs TRBV3-1 and TRBJ2-7; no definite D call. V was cut by 3 bases and J by 2 bases, with 11 bases left in between. This CDR3 is built from 14 residues. Germline-derived CDR1 and CDR2 are LGHDT and YNNKEL (reference sequence). CDR3: CASSHLGYTYEQYF. Here the CDR3 DNA reads TGTGCCAGCAGCCATCTAGGCTACACCTACGAGCAGTACTTC.

The genes are TRBV20-1 and TRBJ1-4; no definite D call. V lost 2 bases and J lost 7, with 11 bases in between. The CDR3 spans 13 residues. Germline V CDR1 and CDR2: DFQATT, SNEGSKA (reference sequence). CDR3 sequence reads: CSARRVAGEKLFF. CDR3 DNA: TGCAGTGCTAGAAGGGTCGCGGGTGAAAAACTGTTTTTT.

This clonotype was counted a few times. The chain combines TRBV20-1 with TRBJ2-3; D tentatively fits TRBD1 or TRBD2 (5 bases each). The CDR3 spans 15 residues. Germline CDR1 reads DFQATT; CDR2 reads SNEGSKA (reference sequence). V was pared by 1 base and J by 1 base, with 12 bases between. CDR3 coding DNA: TGCAGTGCTAGAGTTCCGGGGCTAGGCACAGATACGCAGTATTTT. As protein: CSARVPGLGTDTQYF.

There are a few counts of this clonotype. The chain joins TRBV6-5 to TRBJ1-1, with no clear D. This CDR3 is 13 amino acids long. Trimming pared 7 bases from V and 0 bases from J, leaving 9 bases between. Germline V lookup: CDR1 MNHEY, CDR2 SVGAGI. Here the CDR3 reads CASTGPLNTEAFF. CDR3 bases: TGTGCCAGCACTGGACCGCTGAACACTGAAGCTTTCTTT.

This chain links TRBV4-1 with TRBJ2-2, with D unresolved. The germline gives CDR1 MGHRA, CDR2 YSYEKL. The CDR3 is 12 amino acids. Trimming cost V 4 bases and J 6 bases, with 6 bases left between them. CDR3 residues: CASSRNPGELFF. The CDR3 region has the DNA TGCGCCAGCAGCCGGAATCCCGGGGAGCTGTTTTTT.